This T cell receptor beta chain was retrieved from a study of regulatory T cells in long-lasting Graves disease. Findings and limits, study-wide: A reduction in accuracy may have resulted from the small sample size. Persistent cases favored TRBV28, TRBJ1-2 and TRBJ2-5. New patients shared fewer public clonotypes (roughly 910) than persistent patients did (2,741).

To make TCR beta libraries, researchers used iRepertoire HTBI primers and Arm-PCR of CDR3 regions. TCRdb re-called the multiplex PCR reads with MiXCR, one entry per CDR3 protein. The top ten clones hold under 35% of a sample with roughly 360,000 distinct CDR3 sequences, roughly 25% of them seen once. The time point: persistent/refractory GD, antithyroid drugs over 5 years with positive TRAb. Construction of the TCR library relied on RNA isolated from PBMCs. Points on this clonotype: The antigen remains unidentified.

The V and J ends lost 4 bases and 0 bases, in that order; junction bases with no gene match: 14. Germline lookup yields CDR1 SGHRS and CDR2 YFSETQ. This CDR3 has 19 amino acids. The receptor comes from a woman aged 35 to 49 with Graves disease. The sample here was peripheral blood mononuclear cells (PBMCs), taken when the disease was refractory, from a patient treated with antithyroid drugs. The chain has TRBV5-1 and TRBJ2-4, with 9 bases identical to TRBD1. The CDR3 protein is CASSPTGQGLGLAKNIQYF. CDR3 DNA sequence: TGCGCCAGCAGCCCGACGGGACAGGGTTTAGGTTTAGCCAAAAACATTCAGTACTTC.